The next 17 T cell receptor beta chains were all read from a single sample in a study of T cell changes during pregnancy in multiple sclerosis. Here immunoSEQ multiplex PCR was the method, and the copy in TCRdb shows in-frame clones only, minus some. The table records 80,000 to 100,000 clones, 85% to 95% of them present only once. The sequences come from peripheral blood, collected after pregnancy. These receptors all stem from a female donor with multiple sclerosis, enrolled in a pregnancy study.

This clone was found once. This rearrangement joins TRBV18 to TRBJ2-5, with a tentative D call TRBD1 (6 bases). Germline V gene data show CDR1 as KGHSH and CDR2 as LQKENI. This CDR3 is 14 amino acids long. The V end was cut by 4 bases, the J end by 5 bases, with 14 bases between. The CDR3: CASSLSQGPETQYF. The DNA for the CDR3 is TGTGCCAGCTCACTCTCCCAGGGGCCGGAGACCCAGTACTTC.

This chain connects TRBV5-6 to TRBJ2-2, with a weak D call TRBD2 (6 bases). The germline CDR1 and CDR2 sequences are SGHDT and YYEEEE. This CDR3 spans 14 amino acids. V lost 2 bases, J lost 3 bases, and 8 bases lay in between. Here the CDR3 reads CASSFRDYTGELFF. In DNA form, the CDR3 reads TGTGCCAGCAGCTTCCGGGACTACACCGGGGAGCTGTTTTTT.

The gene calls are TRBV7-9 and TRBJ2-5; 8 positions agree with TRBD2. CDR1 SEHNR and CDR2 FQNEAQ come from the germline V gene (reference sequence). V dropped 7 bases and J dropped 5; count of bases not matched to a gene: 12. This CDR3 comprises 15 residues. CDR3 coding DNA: TGTGCCAGCACCTCACCCTCGTCTAGCGGGGAGACCCAGTACTTC. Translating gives CASTSPSSSGETQYF.

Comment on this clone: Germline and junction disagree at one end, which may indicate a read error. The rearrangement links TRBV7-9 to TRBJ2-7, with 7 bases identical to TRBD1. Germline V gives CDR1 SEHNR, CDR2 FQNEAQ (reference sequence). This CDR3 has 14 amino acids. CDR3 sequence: CAGSLVDRAGEQYF. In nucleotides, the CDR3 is TGTGCCGGCAGCTTAGTCGACAGGGCAGGCGAGCAGTACTTC.

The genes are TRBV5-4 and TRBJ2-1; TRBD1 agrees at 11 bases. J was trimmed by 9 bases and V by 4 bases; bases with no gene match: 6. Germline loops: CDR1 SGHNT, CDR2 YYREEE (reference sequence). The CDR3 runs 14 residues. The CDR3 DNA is TGTGCCAGCAGCCTTGCCGGGACAGGGGGTGAGCAGTTCTTC. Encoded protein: CASSLAGTGGEQFF. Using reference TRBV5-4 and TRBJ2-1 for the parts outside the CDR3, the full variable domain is ETGVTQSPTHLIKTRGQQVTLRCSSQSGHNTVSWYQQALGQGPQFIFQYYREEENGRGNFPPRFSGLQFPNYSSELNVNALELDDSALYLCASSLAGTGGEQFFGPGTRLTVL.

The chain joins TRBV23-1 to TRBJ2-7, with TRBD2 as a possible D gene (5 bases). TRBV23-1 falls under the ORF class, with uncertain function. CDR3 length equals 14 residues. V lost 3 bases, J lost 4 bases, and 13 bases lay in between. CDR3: CASSHRGSIYEQYF. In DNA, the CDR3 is TGCGCCAGCAGTCACCGGGGTTCGATTTACGAGCAGTACTTC.

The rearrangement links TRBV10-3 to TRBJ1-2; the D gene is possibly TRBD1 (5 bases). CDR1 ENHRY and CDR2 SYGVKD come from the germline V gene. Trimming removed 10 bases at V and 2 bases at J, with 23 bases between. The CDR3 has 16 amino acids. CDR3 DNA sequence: TGTGCCACATCCGTTTCTCAGTGGAGGGACAACTATGGCTACACCTTC. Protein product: CATSVSQWRDNYGYTF.

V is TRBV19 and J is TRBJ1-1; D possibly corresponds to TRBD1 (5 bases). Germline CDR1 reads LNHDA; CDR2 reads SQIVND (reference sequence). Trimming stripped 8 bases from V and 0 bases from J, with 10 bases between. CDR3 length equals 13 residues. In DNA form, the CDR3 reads TGTGCCAGTGGAGGGACGGTGAACACTGAAGCTTTCTTT. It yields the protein CASGGTVNTEAFF.

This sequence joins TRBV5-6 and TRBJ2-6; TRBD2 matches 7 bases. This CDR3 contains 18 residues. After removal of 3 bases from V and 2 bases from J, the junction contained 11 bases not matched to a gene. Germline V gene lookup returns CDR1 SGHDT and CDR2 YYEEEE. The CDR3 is CASSWGGPKTTGANVLTF. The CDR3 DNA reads TGTGCCAGCAGCTGGGGGGGACCCAAAACTACTGGGGCCAACGTCCTGACTTTC.

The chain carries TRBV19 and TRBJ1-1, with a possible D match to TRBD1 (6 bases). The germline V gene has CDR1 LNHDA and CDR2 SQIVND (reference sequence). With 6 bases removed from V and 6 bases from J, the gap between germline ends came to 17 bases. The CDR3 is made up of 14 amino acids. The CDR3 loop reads CASRRTGQLPEAFF. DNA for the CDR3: TGTGCCAGTAGGCGCACAGGACAGCTTCCTGAAGCTTTCTTT. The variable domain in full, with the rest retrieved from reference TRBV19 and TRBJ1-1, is DGGITQSPKYLFRKEGQNVTLSCEQNLNHDAMYWYRQDPGQGLRLIYYSQIVNDFQKGDIAEGYSVSREKKESFPLTVTSAQKNPTAFYLCASRRTGQLPEAFFGQGTRLTVV.

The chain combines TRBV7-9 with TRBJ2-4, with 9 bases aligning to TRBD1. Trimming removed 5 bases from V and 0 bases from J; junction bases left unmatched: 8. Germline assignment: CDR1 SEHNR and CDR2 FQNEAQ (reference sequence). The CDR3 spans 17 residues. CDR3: CASSDWTGVIAKNIQYF. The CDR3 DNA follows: TGTGCCAGCAGCGACTGGACAGGGGTTATAGCCAAAAACATTCAGTACTTC.

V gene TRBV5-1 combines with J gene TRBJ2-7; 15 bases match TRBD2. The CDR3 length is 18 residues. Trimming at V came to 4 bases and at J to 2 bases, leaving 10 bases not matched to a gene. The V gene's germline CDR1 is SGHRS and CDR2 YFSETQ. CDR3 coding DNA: TGCGCCAGCAGCAACAAAGGACTAGCGGGAGGGTGGGCCTACGAGCAGTACTTC. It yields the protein CASSNKGLAGGWAYEQYF.

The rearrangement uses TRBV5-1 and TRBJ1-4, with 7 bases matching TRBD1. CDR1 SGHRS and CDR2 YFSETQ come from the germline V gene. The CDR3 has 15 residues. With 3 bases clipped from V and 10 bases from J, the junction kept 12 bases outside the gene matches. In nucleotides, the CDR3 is TGCGCCAGCAGCTCCTCGACAGGGAATAGGCGAAAACTGTTTTTT. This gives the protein CASSSSTGNRRKLFF.

CDR3 in amino acids: CASSIVAGGGTQYF. Written as DNA, the CDR3 is TGTGCCAGTAGTATCGTAGCGGGAGGAGGGACCCAGTACTTC. This chain connects TRBV19 to TRBJ2-5, with 10 nucleotides matching TRBD2. V lost 3 bases, J lost 7 bases, and 5 bases stayed unmatched. Germline V gene sequence: CDR1 LNHDA, CDR2 SQIVND (reference sequence). The CDR3 has 14 amino acids.

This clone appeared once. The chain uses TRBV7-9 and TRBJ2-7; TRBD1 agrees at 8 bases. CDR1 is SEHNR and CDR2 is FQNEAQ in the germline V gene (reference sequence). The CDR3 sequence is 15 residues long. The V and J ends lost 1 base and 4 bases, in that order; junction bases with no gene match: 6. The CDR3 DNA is TGTGCCAGCAGCTTAGGGAGAGACAGGGGTTACGAGCAGTACTTC. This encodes CASSLGRDRGYEQYF.

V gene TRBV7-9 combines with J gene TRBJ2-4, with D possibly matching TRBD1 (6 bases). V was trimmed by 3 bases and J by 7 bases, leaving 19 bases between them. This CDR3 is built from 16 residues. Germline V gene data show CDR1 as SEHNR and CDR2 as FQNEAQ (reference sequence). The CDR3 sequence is CASSLEQGYSSNIQYF. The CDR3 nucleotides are TGTGCCAGCAGCTTGGAGCAGGGGTACTCCTCGAACATTCAGTACTTC.

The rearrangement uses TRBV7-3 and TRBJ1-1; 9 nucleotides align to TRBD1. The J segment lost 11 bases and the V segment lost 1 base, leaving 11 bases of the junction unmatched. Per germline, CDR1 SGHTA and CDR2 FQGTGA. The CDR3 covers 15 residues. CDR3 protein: CASSLNAGQGSRAFF. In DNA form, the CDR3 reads TGTGCCAGCAGCTTAAATGCGGGACAGGGCTCGCGGGCTTTCTTT.